The 32 T cell receptor beta chains in this list originate from one sample, sequenced in a study of cytomegalovirus exposure and HLA in healthy donors. The PCR had 60 Vbeta and 13 Jbeta primers. Method: immunoSEQ multiplex PCR; TCRdb's copy keeps in-frame clones and lacks some. The data hold 160,000 or so clones, with roughly 84% observed a single time. Sequencing used PBMCs. Every receptor here comes from a woman aged 18 to 35 in good health and CMV-seronegative.

CDR3 region: CASETGGYGYTF. For the CDR3, the DNA is TGTGCCAGCGAGACAGGGGGCTATGGCTACACCTTC. The chain joins TRBV6-1 to TRBJ1-2; 9 bases line up with TRBD1. The CDR3 covers 12 residues. CDR1 and CDR2 (germline): MNHNS, SASEGT. The V and J ends lost 8 bases and 4 bases, in that order; junction bases with no gene match: 2.

The J gene is TRBJ2-7, the V gene TRBV18; tentative D call: TRBD2 (6 bases). Per germline, CDR1 KGHSH and CDR2 LQKENI. CDR3 length: 14 amino acids. V was cut by 6 bases and J by 7 bases, with 19 bases left in between. The CDR3 region has the DNA TGTGCCAGCTCCCTAATTGGGGACTCCGATGAGCAGTACTTC. Translation: CASSLIGDSDEQYF.

Details on this clone: The same CDR3 is also encoded by other DNA sequences in this sample. This chain links TRBV25-1 with TRBJ2-3; 9 bases fit TRBD2. Germline lookup yields CDR1 MGHDK and CDR2 SYGVNS. With V trimmed by 4 bases and J by 0 bases, 5 bases remained unmatched. There are 16 residues in the CDR3. The CDR3 DNA sequence: TGTGCCAGCAGTGGCATAGCGGGGGCGAGCACAGATACGCAGTATTTT. Residues: CASSGIAGASTDTQYF. The whole variable domain, filled in from reference TRBV25-1 and TRBJ2-3, reads EADIYQTPRYLVIGTGKKITLECSQTMGHDKMYWYQQDPGMELHLIHYSYGVNSTEKGDLSSESTVSRIRTEHFPLTLESARPSHTSQYLCASSGIAGASTDTQYFGPGTRLTVL.

The chain has TRBV4-3 and TRBJ2-5; D is uncertain. The J call may be mistaken, given a closer DNA end match to TRBJ2-7. The CDR3 runs 15 residues. Germline CDR1 and CDR2: LGHNA and YSLEER. CDR3 sequence (DNA): TGCGCCAGCAGCCAAGTATTGGCAGGTGGCCACGAGCAGTACTTC. This gives the protein CASSQVLAGGHEQYF.

This rearrangement joins TRBV28 to TRBJ1-4; 7 bases align to TRBD1. With 8 bases clipped from V and 4 bases from J, the junction kept 10 bases outside the gene matches. CDR3 length equals 15 residues. Germline CDR1 is MDHEN and CDR2 is SYDVKM. The CDR3 spells CASLQPGQSNEKLFF. As DNA, the CDR3 is TGTGCCAGCCTTCAACCGGGACAGAGTAATGAAAAACTGTTTTTT.

The chain combines TRBV27 with TRBJ2-7; TRBD1 matches at 8 bases. Trimming at V came to 3 bases and at J to 6 bases, leaving 4 bases not matched to a gene. From germline, CDR1 is MNHEY and CDR2 SMNVEV (reference sequence). The CDR3 has 13 amino acids. CDR3 region: CASSFSDRGEQYF. DNA for the CDR3: TGTGCCAGCAGTTTCTCCGACAGGGGCGAGCAGTACTTC.

This chain connects TRBV7-9 to TRBJ1-5, with D hard to call. Germline V gene data show CDR1 as SEHNR and CDR2 as FQNEAQ (reference sequence). CDR3 length: 14 amino acids. V lost 6 bases and J lost 2, with 11 bases in between. CDR3 amino acids: CASSLGEGNQPQHF. CDR3 in DNA: TGTGCCAGCAGTCTAGGAGAGGGCAATCAGCCCCAGCATTTT.

This chain joins TRBV10-1 and TRBJ2-7, with D possibly matching TRBD1 (6 bases). In germline, CDR1 is WNHNN, CDR2 SYGVQD (reference sequence). V was clipped by 6 bases and J by 6 bases, with 15 bases between them. The CDR3 consists of 13 residues. The DNA for the CDR3 is TGCGCCAGCAGGGACAGCCAACTGACCGAGCAGTACTTC. Translation gives CASRDSQLTEQYF.

This chain links TRBV29-1 with TRBJ1-1, with D perhaps matching TRBD1 (5 bases). The CDR3 consists of 14 residues. V shed 0 bases and J shed 5 bases, with 13 bases lying between them. From germline, CDR1 is SQVTM and CDR2 ANQGSEA. CDR3 in DNA: TGCAGCGTTGAAGATAACCGGAAGGGGACTGAAGCTTTCTTT. Protein sequence: CSVEDNRKGTEAFF.

This sequence joins TRBV30 and TRBJ2-7, with a tentative D call TRBD2 (5 bases). V was clipped by 2 bases and J by 2 bases, with 7 bases between them. The CDR3 loop spans 12 amino acids. The germline V gene encodes CDR1 GTSNPN and CDR2 SVGIG (reference sequence). The CDR3 spells CAWSNSAYEQYF. CDR3 bases: TGTGCCTGGAGTAATAGCGCCTACGAGCAGTACTTC.

The rearrangement links TRBV5-4 to TRBJ2-3, with 7 positions matching TRBD1. The CDR3 runs 15 residues. CDR1 is SGHNT, CDR2 YYREEE, per germline (reference sequence). V was clipped by 2 bases and J by 7 bases; unmatched bases: 10. The CDR3: CASSFGDRDANTQYF. In DNA form, the CDR3 reads TGTGCCAGCAGCTTCGGTGACAGGGATGCAAATACGCAGTATTTT. The full variable domain, rest sourced from reference TRBV5-4 and TRBJ2-3, is ETGVTQSPTHLIKTRGQQVTLRCSSQSGHNTVSWYQQALGQGPQFIFQYYREEENGRGNFPPRFSGLQFPNYSSELNVNALELDDSALYLCASSFGDRDANTQYFGPGTRLTVL.

The chain links TRBV19 to TRBJ1-2, with D unresolved. The CDR3 extends over 11 amino acids. Germline lookup yields CDR1 LNHDA and CDR2 SQIVND (reference sequence). V lost 4 bases to trimming and J lost 8 bases, with 8 bases between them. The CDR3 coding sequence is TGTGCCAGTAGTAGCGGCCGCGGCTACACCTTC. It is translated as CASSSGRGYTF. The complete variable domain, with remaining parts taken from reference TRBV19 and TRBJ1-2, reads DGGITQSPKYLFRKEGQNVTLSCEQNLNHDAMYWYRQDPGQGLRLIYYSQIVNDFQKGDIAEGYSVSREKKESFPLTVTSAQKNPTAFYLCASSSGRGYTFGSGTRLTVV.

This CDR3 reads CASSLDSRNEQFF. DNA for the CDR3: TGTGCCAGCAGCTTGGATTCGAGGAATGAGCAGTTCTTC. The V and J genes are TRBV5-5 and TRBJ2-1, with D hard to call. Germline values: CDR1 SGHKS, CDR2 YYEKEE (reference sequence). The CDR3 loop spans 13 amino acids. The V end lost 0 bases, the J end lost 7 bases, and 8 bases lay between the germline ends.

J is TRBJ2-7 and V is TRBV4-2; 13 bases agree with TRBD2. The V gene's germline CDR1 is LGHNA and CDR2 YNFKEQ. The J segment lost 2 bases and the V segment lost 2 bases, leaving 3 bases of the junction unmatched. The CDR3 is 16 residues long. CDR3: CASSQLGTSGAYEQYF. In DNA, the CDR3 is TGTGCCAGCAGCCAACTCGGGACTAGCGGGGCCTACGAGCAGTACTTC.

This chain connects TRBV28 to TRBJ1-4, with 7 bases matching TRBD1. The CDR3 consists of 14 residues. Trimming cost V 7 bases and J 5 bases; bases outside gene matches: 7. Germline V gene lookup returns CDR1 MDHEN and CDR2 SYDVKM. The CDR3 DNA reads as TGTGCCAGCAATCCCAGGGGGGAGAATGAAAAACTGTTTTTT. Translating gives CASNPRGENEKLFF.

This chain links TRBV2 with TRBJ1-2; D gene ambiguous. This CDR3 region has 13 residues. CDR1 is SNHLY, CDR2 FYNNEI, per germline. Trimming shortened V by 6 bases and J by 4 bases, and 12 bases separated the two germline ends. CDR3 bases: TGTGCCAGCAGACCCGAGGAAGGCTATGGCTACACCTTC. Protein: CASRPEEGYGYTF.

V is TRBV4-3 and J is TRBJ2-7; 10 bases fit TRBD1. CDR1 LGHNA and CDR2 YSLEER come from the germline V gene. The CDR3 contains 20 residues. V lost 5 bases and J lost 2; bases outside the gene matches: 21. This CDR3 is CASSSSTSGTGAIFPYEQYF. For the CDR3, the DNA is TGCGCCAGCAGCTCCTCAACCTCGGGGACAGGGGCGATTTTTCCCTACGAGCAGTACTTC.

This chain connects TRBV28 to TRBJ1-3; D remains unclear. Germline assignment: CDR1 MDHEN and CDR2 SYDVKM. This CDR3 spans 15 amino acids. With 3 bases removed from V and 0 bases from J, the gap between germline ends came to 9 bases. The CDR3 protein is CASSFGQVSGNTIYF. The CDR3 nucleotides are TGTGCCAGCAGTTTTGGGCAGGTCTCTGGAAACACCATATATTTT.

This chain links TRBV5-1 with TRBJ2-3, with D possibly matching TRBD2 (7 bases). Germline lookup yields CDR1 SGHRS and CDR2 YFSETQ. This CDR3 comprises 15 residues. V gave up 2 bases and J gave up 3 bases, with 13 bases separating them. CDR3 amino acids: CASSFWGGGTDTQYF. The CDR3 coding sequence is TGCGCCAGCAGCTTCTGGGGGGGCGGAACAGATACGCAGTATTTT.

Notes on this clone: The junction departs from germline at one end; a sequencing error may be responsible. This chain connects TRBV7-9 to TRBJ1-4; 7 nucleotides line up with TRBD1. This CDR3 region has 14 residues. CDR1 SEHNR and CDR2 FQNEAQ come from the germline V gene (reference sequence). The CDR3, as DNA: TGTTCCAGCAGCCGACGGACAGGTCCGGGAAAACTGTTTTTT. It translates to CSSSRRTGPGKLFF.

The chain recombines TRBV7-9 with TRBJ1-3, with D possibly matching TRBD1 (5 bases). Germline V lookup: CDR1 SEHNR, CDR2 FQNEAQ (reference sequence). Trimming took 4 bases from V and 1 from J, leaving 8 bases between them. The CDR3 has 14 amino acids. As DNA, the CDR3 is TGTGCCAGCAGCTCAAGGGGATCTGGAAACACCATATATTTT. Protein product: CASSSRGSGNTIYF.

The CDR3 DNA reads as TGTGCCACCAGCAGAGATGGTAGGACAGGGGTAGGCTATGGCTACACCTTC. This translates into CATSRDGRTGVGYGYTF. The rearrangement uses TRBV15 and TRBJ1-2, with TRBD1 matching over 9 bases. V shed 0 bases, J shed 4 bases, and the junction held 9 bases outside the gene matches. The CDR3 runs 17 residues. Looked up from germline, CDR1 is LNHNV and CDR2 is YYDKDF (reference sequence).

In DNA, the CDR3 is TGCGCCAGCAGTGACGGACAGGCGTCGTACTTC. Residues: CASSDGQASYF. This chain connects TRBV10-2 to TRBJ2-7, with TRBD1 identical over 7 bases. Germline values: CDR1 WSHSY, CDR2 SAAADI. The CDR3 spans 11 residues. The V gene end was trimmed by 3 bases and the J gene end by 12 bases; junction bases not matched to a gene: 5.

The chain has TRBV7-9 and TRBJ2-1, with a possible D match to TRBD1 (5 bases). The length of the CDR3 is 11 residues. V shed 5 bases and J shed 12 bases, with 11 bases lying between them. Per germline, CDR1 SEHNR and CDR2 FQNEAQ (reference sequence). The CDR3 reads CASSVDRGQFF. The CDR3 region has the DNA TGTGCCAGCAGCGTCGACAGAGGGCAGTTCTTC.

The chain links TRBV9 to TRBJ2-3; possible D gene TRBD2, 6 bases. CDR3 length: 17 amino acids. The ends were cut back, 3 bases at V and 6 bases at J, with 23 bases in the middle. Germline V CDR1 and CDR2: SGDLS, YYNGEE. The CDR3 region is CASSEPGLGPFSDTQYF. DNA of the CDR3: TGTGCCAGCAGCGAGCCGGGACTGGGCCCTTTTTCGGATACGCAGTATTTT.

This rearrangement joins TRBV4-1 to TRBJ1-6; D might be TRBD1 (5 bases). Trimming removed 3 bases at V and 7 bases at J, with 19 bases between. The CDR3 covers 17 residues. Germline V gene lookup returns CDR1 MGHRA and CDR2 YSYEKL. CDR3 region: CASSHSRARDPNSPLHF. CDR3 in DNA: TGCGCCAGCAGCCATAGCAGGGCACGAGATCCAAATTCACCCCTCCACTTT.

This clone came up once. This rearrangement joins TRBV2 to TRBJ2-5; D unclear. With the DNA end fitting TRBJ2-7 better, the J assignment may be wrong. This CDR3 has 10 residues. CDR1 and CDR2 (germline): SNHLY, FYNNEI. CDR3 nucleotide sequence: TGTGCCAGCAGTGAGGGCGAGCAGTACTTC. It specifies CASSEGEQYF.

The chain couples TRBV6-5 to TRBJ1-2; the match to TRBD1 covers 7 bases. V lost 8 bases and J lost 8; bases outside the gene matches: 5. The germline gives CDR1 MNHEY, CDR2 SVGAGI. This CDR3 is 11 amino acids long. CDR3 loop: CASQGGGGYTF. The CDR3 nucleotides are TGTGCCAGCCAAGGAGGGGGCGGCTACACCTTC.

Worth noting for this clone: A far larger clone differs by one base, so this is likely a read error. This chain connects TRBV29-1 to TRBJ1-1, with D possibly being TRBD1 (5 bases). CDR1 and CDR2 from the germline V gene are SQVTM and ANQGSEA. Deletions cut 8 bases from V and 4 bases from J, with 11 bases between. The CDR3 runs 11 residues. Written as DNA, the CDR3 is TGCAGCATCGGGGGGAGCACTGAAGCTTTCTTT. Amino acid sequence: CSIGGSTEAFF. The full variable domain, in which reference TRBV29-1 and TRBJ1-1 provide the parts outside the CDR3, is SAVISQKPSRDICQRGTSLTIQCQVDSQVTMMFWYRQQPGQSLTLIATANQGSEATYESGFVIDKFPISRPNLTFSTLTVSNMSPEDSSIYLCSIGGSTEAFFGQGTRLTVV.

The genes are TRBV29-1 and TRBJ2-5; TRBD2 matches at 15 bases. Germline-derived CDR1 and CDR2 are SQVTM and ANQGSEA. The CDR3 has 15 residues. V gave up 7 bases and J gave up 2 bases; unmatched junction bases: 5. The CDR3 region is CSGGLAGGPQETQYF. CDR3 coding DNA: TGCAGCGGGGGACTAGCGGGAGGCCCACAAGAGACCCAGTACTTC.

The CDR3 DNA follows: TGTGCCAGCAGTGAAAGGGGCGATCTGTTTTTT. Amino acid sequence: CASSERGDLFF. The rearrangement links TRBV2 to TRBJ1-4; D is possibly TRBD1 (5 bases). The CDR3 extends over 11 amino acids. V was trimmed by 2 bases and J by 14 bases, leaving 9 bases between them. The germline CDR1 and CDR2 sequences are SNHLY and FYNNEI.

This clone showed up just once. V gene TRBV4-1 combines with J gene TRBJ1-2; possible D gene TRBD1, 6 bases. V lost 3 bases and J lost 6, with 20 bases in between. CDR3 size: 16 residues. Germline assignment: CDR1 MGHRA and CDR2 YSYEKL. The CDR3 DNA sequence: TGCGCCAGCAGCCACGGGAGGGTGGGGGCGACGGATGGCTACACCTTC. It encodes CASSHGRVGATDGYTF.